Presented here are 21 T cell receptor beta chains from one specimen sequenced in a study of T cell changes during pregnancy in multiple sclerosis. TCRdb keeps only in-frame clones here, not all; method: immunoSEQ multiplex PCR. The repertoire has fewer than 80,000 clones, roughly 90% of them found once; the top ten carry more than 0.8%. The starting material was peripheral blood, obtained in the first trimester of pregnancy. All receptors derive from a female donor in good health, enrolled as a control in a pregnancy study.

The genes are TRBV12-5 and TRBJ1-3; D call uncertain. From germline, CDR1 is LGHNT and CDR2 FRNRAP. Trimming removed 1 base at V and 3 bases at J, with 7 bases between. CDR3 length: 14 amino acids. The CDR3 DNA follows: TGTGCTAGTGGTTTGGACATTCATGGAAACACCATATATTTT. The encoded protein is CASGLDIHGNTIYF. The whole variable domain, remainder taken from reference TRBV12-5 and TRBJ1-3, is DARVTQTPRHKVTEMGQEVTMRCQPILGHNTVFWYRQTMMQGLELLAYFRNRAPLDDSGMPKDRFSAEMPDATLATLKIQPSEPRDSAVYFCASGLDIHGNTIYFGEGSWLTVV.

The count of this clone is one. J is TRBJ2-5 and V is TRBV6-4; D is ambiguous. Per germline, CDR1 MRHNA and CDR2 SNTAGT. V was clipped by 2 bases and J by 3 bases, with 4 bases between them. The CDR3 sequence is 12 residues long. The CDR3, as DNA: TGTGCCAGCAGTGACCCTGAAGAGACCCAGTACTTC. Amino acid sequence: CASSDPEETQYF.

The rearrangement uses TRBV4-2 and TRBJ2-5, with 10 bases aligning to TRBD2. Germline V lookup: CDR1 LGHNA, CDR2 YNFKEQ. CDR3 length: 18 amino acids. Trimming cost V 4 bases and J 3 bases; bases outside gene matches: 14. In DNA form, the CDR3 reads TGTGCCAGCAGCCTCGGGGGGCTAGCGGGGGCCGGGGAAGAGACCCAGTACTTC. This sequence encodes CASSLGGLAGAGEETQYF.

The chain combines TRBV7-2 with TRBJ2-1, with TRBD1 identical over 10 bases. Germline lookup yields CDR1 SGHTA and CDR2 FQGNSA. CDR3 length: 16 residues. With 2 bases clipped from V and 0 bases from J, the junction kept 1 base outside the gene matches. The CDR3 protein is CASSLRDRGSYNEQFF. Written as DNA, the CDR3 is TGTGCCAGCAGCTTAAGGGACAGGGGCTCCTACAATGAGCAGTTCTTC.

The chain couples TRBV19 to TRBJ2-7, with 8 bases that match TRBD1. Germline V gene sequence: CDR1 LNHDA, CDR2 SQIVND (reference sequence). After removal of 6 bases from V and 4 bases from J, the junction contained 14 bases not matched to a gene. The CDR3 length is 16 residues. This chain's CDR3 is CASSASGQATKYEQYF. CDR3 sequence (DNA): TGTGCCAGTAGCGCCTCGGGACAGGCCACCAAATACGAGCAGTACTTC.

This chain joins TRBV7-2 and TRBJ2-3; 9 bases fit TRBD2. V gave up 4 bases and J gave up 2 bases; unmatched junction bases: 1. Germline loops: CDR1 SGHTA, CDR2 FQGNSA. There are 14 residues in the CDR3. CDR3 DNA: TGTGCCAGCAGCTCGGGACTAGCCACAGATACGCAGTATTTT. This codes for CASSSGLATDTQYF.

Remarks on this clone: The sample contains more than one DNA sequence encoding this CDR3. V and J are TRBV6-5 and TRBJ1-2; D perhaps matches TRBD1 (5 bases). Trimming shortened V by 2 bases and J by 2 bases, and 6 bases separated the two germline ends. Germline V lookup: CDR1 MNHEY, CDR2 SVGAGI. The CDR3 runs 13 residues. The CDR3 region is CASSYDSNYGYTF. The CDR3, as DNA: TGTGCCAGCAGTTACGACAGCAACTATGGCTACACCTTC.

The CDR3, as DNA: TGTGCCAGCAGCCCGGGACAGGGAGGTCAGCCCCAGCATTTT. Its translation is CASSPGQGGQPQHF. The rearrangement uses TRBV5-8 and TRBJ1-5, with 9 bases that match TRBD1. Germline V gives CDR1 SGHTS, CDR2 YDEGEE. V gave up 4 bases and J gave up 6 bases; unmatched junction bases: 5. CDR3 length: 14 residues.

The chain is built from TRBV6-1 and TRBJ1-1, with D perhaps TRBD1 (5 bases). Trimming removed 4 bases from V and 8 bases from J, with 14 bases in between. Germline CDR1 and CDR2: MNHNS and SASEGT. There are 13 residues in the CDR3. CDR3 sequence (DNA): TGTGCCAGCAGTGCCCTTGGGGCAGGGGAAGCTTTCTTT. This gives the protein CASSALGAGEAFF.

The V gene is TRBV6-1, the J gene TRBJ2-2, with a weak D call TRBD1 (6 bases). The V gene's germline CDR1 is MNHNS and CDR2 SASEGT. This CDR3 region has 15 residues. V lost 2 bases and J 6 bases, leaving 13 bases between the germline ends. The CDR3 nucleotides are TGTGCCAGCAGTGAACAGGGGCGCCCGGCCGGGGAGCTGTTTTTT. Amino acids: CASSEQGRPAGELFF.

This clone appeared once. This sequence joins TRBV9 and TRBJ2-7; 9 bases map to TRBD2. The CDR3 length is 14 residues. Unmatched junction bases numbered 0, after V lost 0 bases and J lost 2 bases. CDR1 is SGDLS and CDR2 is YYNGEE in the germline V gene. The CDR3 sequence is CASSVGLAAYEQYF. CDR3 bases: TGTGCCAGCAGCGTAGGACTAGCGGCCTACGAGCAGTACTTC. The full variable domain, completed using reference TRBV9 and TRBJ2-7, is DSGVTQTPKHLITATGQRVTLRCSPRSGDLSVYWYQQSLDQGLQFLIQYYNGEERAKGNILERFSAQQFPDLHSELNLSSLELGDSALYFCASSVGLAAYEQYFGPGTRLTVT.

J is TRBJ2-7 and V is TRBV18, with a tentative D call TRBD1 (5 bases). V was trimmed by 0 bases and J by 6 bases, leaving 12 bases between them. Looked up from germline, CDR1 is KGHSH and CDR2 is LQKENI. This CDR3 region has 14 residues. CDR3 sequence reads: CASSPPGQGTEQYF. The CDR3 nucleotides are TGTGCCAGCTCACCACCCGGCCAGGGAACCGAGCAGTACTTC.

Here the CDR3 reads CASSPRTGAEAFF. The DNA for the CDR3 is TGTGCCAGCAGCCCCCGGACAGGGGCTGAAGCTTTCTTT. The genes are TRBV5-6 and TRBJ1-1; 9 nucleotides align to TRBD1. With 4 bases clipped from V and 6 bases from J, the junction kept 4 bases outside the gene matches. The CDR3 has 13 residues. Germline assignment: CDR1 SGHDT and CDR2 YYEEEE.

The table lists this clone with many counts. The chain has TRBV6-1 and TRBJ1-5, with D possibly matching TRBD1 (5 bases). The CDR3 extends over 14 amino acids. Looked up from germline, CDR1 is MNHNS and CDR2 is SASEGT. Trimming left V 7 bases short and J 4 bases short, with 14 bases between. The CDR3 protein is CASIDYRPNQPQHF. Written as DNA, the CDR3 is TGTGCCAGCATCGATTACAGGCCTAATCAGCCCCAGCATTTT.

The gene calls are TRBV18 and TRBJ1-3, with TRBD1 as a possible D gene (6 bases). The ends were cut back, 6 bases at V and 4 bases at J, with 16 bases in the middle. Germline CDR1 reads KGHSH; CDR2 reads LQKENI. This CDR3 has 15 amino acids. CDR3 protein: CASSHPGTLGNTIYF. The CDR3, as DNA: TGTGCCAGCTCCCATCCCGGGACACTGGGAAACACCATATATTTT.

The rearrangement links TRBV6-6 to TRBJ2-3; 9 nucleotides line up with TRBD1. The CDR3 runs 12 residues. The germline gives CDR1 MNHNY, CDR2 SVGAGI (reference sequence). The ends lost 2 bases at V and 12 bases at J; junction bases unmatched: 3. This CDR3 is CASSYGTGPQYF. CDR3 coding DNA: TGTGCCAGCAGTTACGGGACAGGGCCCCAGTATTTT.

The CDR3 nucleotides are TGTGCCAGCAGCTTATCGGGGGAGGAAAAACTGTTTTTT. Protein product: CASSLSGEEKLFF. This rearrangement joins TRBV7-2 to TRBJ1-4; maybe TRBD1 (5 bases). The CDR3 spans 13 residues. Trimming took off 2 bases at V and 8 bases at J, with 9 bases between the two ends. Germline CDR1 and CDR2: SGHTA and FQGNSA.

The chain couples TRBV7-9 to TRBJ2-2; D remains ambiguous. The CDR3 totals 14 residues. In germline, CDR1 is SEHNR, CDR2 FQNEAQ (reference sequence). V was clipped by 5 bases and J by 1 base, with 8 bases between them. CDR3 in DNA: TGTGCCAGCAGCATAAGACAGAACACCGGGGAGCTGTTTTTT. As protein: CASSIRQNTGELFF.

The chain combines TRBV2 with TRBJ1-5, with 9 bases that match TRBD1. Germline trimming cut 6 bases from V and 7 bases from J; bases unmatched to any gene: 7. The CDR3 consists of 14 residues. Per the germline V gene, CDR1 is SNHLY and CDR2 is FYNNEI. The CDR3 DNA sequence: TGTGCCAGCAGGGGACAGGGTTCGGGCCAGCCCCAGCATTTT. Translation: CASRGQGSGQPQHF.

This sequence joins TRBV28 and TRBJ2-1; D may be TRBD1 (6 bases). V was shortened by 6 bases and J by 3 bases, with 12 bases between the two germline ends. CDR3 length equals 14 residues. Looked up from germline, CDR1 is MDHEN and CDR2 is SYDVKM. DNA for the CDR3: TGTGCCAGCAGGTACAGGGTCGGCTACAATGAGCAGTTCTTC. Amino acids: CASRYRVGYNEQFF.

The chain is built from TRBV10-3 and TRBJ1-1, with 7 bases matching TRBD1. V gave up 7 bases and J gave up 3 bases; unmatched junction bases: 8. CDR1 is ENHRY, CDR2 SYGVKD, per germline. The CDR3 contains 14 residues. The CDR3, as DNA: TGTGCCATCAACAGAGACAGGGTCGACACTGAAGCTTTCTTT. Translated, it gives CAINRDRVDTEAFF.